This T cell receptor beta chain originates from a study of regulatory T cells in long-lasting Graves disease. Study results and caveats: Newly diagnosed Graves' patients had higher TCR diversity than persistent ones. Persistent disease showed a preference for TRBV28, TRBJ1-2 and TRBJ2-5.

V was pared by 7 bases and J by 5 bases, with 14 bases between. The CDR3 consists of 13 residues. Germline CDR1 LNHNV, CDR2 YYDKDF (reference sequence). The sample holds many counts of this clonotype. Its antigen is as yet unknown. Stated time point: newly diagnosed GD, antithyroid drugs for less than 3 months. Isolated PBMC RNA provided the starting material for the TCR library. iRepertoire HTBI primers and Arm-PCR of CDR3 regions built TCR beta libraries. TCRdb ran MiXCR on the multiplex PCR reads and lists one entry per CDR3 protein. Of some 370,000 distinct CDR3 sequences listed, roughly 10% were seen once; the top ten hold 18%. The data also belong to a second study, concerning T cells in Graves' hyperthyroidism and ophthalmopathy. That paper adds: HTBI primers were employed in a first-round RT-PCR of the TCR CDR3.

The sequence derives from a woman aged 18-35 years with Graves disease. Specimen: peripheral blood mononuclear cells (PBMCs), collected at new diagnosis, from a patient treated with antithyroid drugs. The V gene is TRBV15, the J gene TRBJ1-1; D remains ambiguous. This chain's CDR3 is CATTQLLDTEAFF. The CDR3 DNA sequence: TGTGCCACCACCCAACTGTTAGATACTGAAGCTTTCTTT. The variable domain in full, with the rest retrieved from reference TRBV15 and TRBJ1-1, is DAMVIQNPRYQVTQFGKPVTLSCSQTLNHNVMYWYQQKSSQAPKLLFHYYDKDFNNEADTPDNFQSRRPNTSFCFLDIRSPGLGDTAMYLCATTQLLDTEAFFGQGTRLTVV.